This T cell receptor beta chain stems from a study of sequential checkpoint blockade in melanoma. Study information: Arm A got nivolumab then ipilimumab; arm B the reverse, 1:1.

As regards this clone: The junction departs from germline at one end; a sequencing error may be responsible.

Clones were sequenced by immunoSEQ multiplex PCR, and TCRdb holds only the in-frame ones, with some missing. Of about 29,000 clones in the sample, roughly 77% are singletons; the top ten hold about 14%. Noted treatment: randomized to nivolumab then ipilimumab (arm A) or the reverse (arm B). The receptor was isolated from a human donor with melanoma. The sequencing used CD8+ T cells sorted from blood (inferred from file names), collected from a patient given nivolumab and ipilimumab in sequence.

CDR3 sequence: CASSGTGASFEQYF. DNA of the CDR3: TGTGCCAGCAGCGGGACAGGGGCATCCTTCGAGCAGTACTTC. The genes are TRBV5-6 and TRBJ2-7; 10 bases match TRBD1. CDR1 SGHDT and CDR2 YYEEEE come from the germline V gene. This CDR3 has 14 amino acids. Full variable domain (missing parts from reference TRBV5-6 and TRBJ2-7): DAGVTQSPTHLIKTRGQQVTLRCSPKSGHDTVSWYQQALGQGPQFIFQYYEEEERQRGNFPDRFSGHQFPNYSSELNVNALLLGDSALYLCASSGTGASFEQYFGPGTRLTVT.